The present entry profiles one T cell receptor beta chain with its context. This clone has only a few counts. No cognate antigen has been identified for it. No per-base quality is available; no much larger clone lies one base away. TCRbeta CDR3 regions were amplified from genomic DNA by means of the immunoSEQ Assay, a bias-controlled multiplex PCR. For the original study's pipeline: Nucleated cell counts per sample were estimated from amplification of reference gene primers within the assay. Sequence reads were collapsed and filtered to measure the absolute abundance of every unique TCRbeta CDR3 rearrangement. For each sample, productive Simpson clonality was calculated as the square root of Simpson's diversity index over productive rearrangements. The table comes from immuneACCESS by way of TCRdb, which keeps in-frame sequences with V and J called. Part of the clones is missing from these tables; in studies checked, under half for an unresolved V gene and the rest for unknown reasons. That table furnishes V, J and clone size, whereas the DNA furnished D and trimming. A total of 200,000 to 250,000 clones appear in this sample, under 90% of them only once. The top ten clonotypes cover roughly 7.8% of the sample.

In Seattle, one collaborating source enrolled patients while the infection was active and tracked those patients longitudinally over the course of disease. Whole blood was collected in K2EDTA tubes by collaborating institutions according to the institutions' own protocols. For TCRbeta analysis, collaborators shipped samples as frozen whole blood, isolated PBMCs, or DNA extracted from either of those sample types. Taken from the germline V gene, the CDR1 and CDR2 loops are SGHAT and FQNNGV. V sheds 3 bases and J sheds 8 bases, leaving 22 bases between their ends. Spanning cysteine to phenylalanine, the CDR3 consists of 17 amino acids. CDR3 DNA only is kept here, 51 bases in frame from base 1. The data were obtained in a study of blood T cell repertoires in COVID-19 (dated by TCRdb to the early 2020s). Broadly, across the study: Samples from collaborators originated in the United States, Italy and Spain and spanned both the acute and convalescent phases of COVID-19. Where HLA class I and class II types were available, the types were taken from metadata supplied by the sample provider, not from assay-based typing. The samples were drawn from the first 160 participants of the ongoing ImmuneRACE study and from 1,254 subjects provided by 6 global collaborators. Nearly every sample came with metadata listing a de-identified subject ID, COVID-19 status, age in years and sex. Deeply sampled blood TCRbeta repertoires from subjects exposed to, actively infected with, or recovered from COVID-19 were included in the dataset. The repertoires were released in a freely available public database meant as a resource for research on the immune response to SARS-CoV-2. The material from the prospective study consisted of cDNA or gDNA derived from T cells, B-cell-depleted T cells, or PBMCs. Study-wide conclusions, independent of this receptor: Clinical and demographic metadata were provided uncurated, with the amount varying by source and participant.

Sequenced material: peripheral blood. The sequence came from a woman of 80 years or more with COVID-19, enrolled during active disease. The rearranged segments are TRBV11-2 and TRBJ1-4; the D gene is perhaps TRBD1, from 5 matching bases. At the DNA level, the sequence is TGTGCCAGCAGCTTCGGGAGGACCTCGGGGGGTTTAGAAAAACTGTTTTTT. Its protein reads: CASSFGRTSGGLEKLFF. The full variable domain, with segments outside the CDR3 supplied by the reference TRBV11-2 and TRBJ1-4 proteins, appears as EAGVAQSPRYKIIEKRQSVAFWCNPISGHATLYWYQQILGQGPKLLIQFQNNGVVDDSQLPKDRFSAERLKGVDSTLKIQPAKLEDSAVYLCASSFGRTSGGLEKLFFGSGTQLSVL.